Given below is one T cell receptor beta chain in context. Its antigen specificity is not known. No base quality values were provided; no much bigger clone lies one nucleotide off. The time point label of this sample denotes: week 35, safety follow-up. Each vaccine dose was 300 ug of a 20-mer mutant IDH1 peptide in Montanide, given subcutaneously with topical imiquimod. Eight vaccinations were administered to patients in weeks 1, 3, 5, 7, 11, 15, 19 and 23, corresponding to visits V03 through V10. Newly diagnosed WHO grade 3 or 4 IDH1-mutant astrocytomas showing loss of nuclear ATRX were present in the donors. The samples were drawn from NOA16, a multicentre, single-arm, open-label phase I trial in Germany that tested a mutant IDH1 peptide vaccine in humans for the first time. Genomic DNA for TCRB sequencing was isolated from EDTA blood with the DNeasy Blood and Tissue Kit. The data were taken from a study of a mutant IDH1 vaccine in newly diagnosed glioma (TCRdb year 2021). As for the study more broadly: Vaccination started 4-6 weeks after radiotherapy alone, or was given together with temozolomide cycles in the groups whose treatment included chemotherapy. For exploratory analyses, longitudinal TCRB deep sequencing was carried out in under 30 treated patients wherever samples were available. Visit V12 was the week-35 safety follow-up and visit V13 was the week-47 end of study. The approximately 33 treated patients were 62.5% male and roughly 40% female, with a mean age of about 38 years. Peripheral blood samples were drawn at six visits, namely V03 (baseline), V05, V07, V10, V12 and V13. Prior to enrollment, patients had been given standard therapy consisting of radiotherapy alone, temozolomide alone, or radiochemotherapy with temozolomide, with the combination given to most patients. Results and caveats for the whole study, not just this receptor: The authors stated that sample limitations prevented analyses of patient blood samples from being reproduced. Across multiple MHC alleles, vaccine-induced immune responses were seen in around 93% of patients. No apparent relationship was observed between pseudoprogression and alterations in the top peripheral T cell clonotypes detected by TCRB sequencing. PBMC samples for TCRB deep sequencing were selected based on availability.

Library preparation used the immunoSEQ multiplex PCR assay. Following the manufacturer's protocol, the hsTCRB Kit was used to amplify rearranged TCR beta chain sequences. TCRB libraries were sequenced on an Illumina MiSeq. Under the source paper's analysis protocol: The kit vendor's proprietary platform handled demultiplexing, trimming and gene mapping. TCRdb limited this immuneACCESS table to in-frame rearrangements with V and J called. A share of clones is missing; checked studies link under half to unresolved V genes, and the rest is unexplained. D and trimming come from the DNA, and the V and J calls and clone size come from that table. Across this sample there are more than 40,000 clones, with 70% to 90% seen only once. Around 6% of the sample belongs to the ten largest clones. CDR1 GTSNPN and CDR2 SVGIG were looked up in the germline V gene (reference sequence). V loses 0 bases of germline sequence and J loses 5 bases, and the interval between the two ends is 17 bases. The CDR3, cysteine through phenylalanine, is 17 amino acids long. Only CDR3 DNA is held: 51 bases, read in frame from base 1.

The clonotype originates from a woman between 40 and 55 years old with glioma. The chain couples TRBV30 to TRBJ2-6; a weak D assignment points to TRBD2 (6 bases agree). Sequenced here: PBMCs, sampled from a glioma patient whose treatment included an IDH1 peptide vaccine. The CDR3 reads CAWSVGLPSIWANVLTF. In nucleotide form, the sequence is TGTGCCTGGAGTGTGGGACTCCCGTCTATTTGGGCCAACGTCCTGACTTTC.